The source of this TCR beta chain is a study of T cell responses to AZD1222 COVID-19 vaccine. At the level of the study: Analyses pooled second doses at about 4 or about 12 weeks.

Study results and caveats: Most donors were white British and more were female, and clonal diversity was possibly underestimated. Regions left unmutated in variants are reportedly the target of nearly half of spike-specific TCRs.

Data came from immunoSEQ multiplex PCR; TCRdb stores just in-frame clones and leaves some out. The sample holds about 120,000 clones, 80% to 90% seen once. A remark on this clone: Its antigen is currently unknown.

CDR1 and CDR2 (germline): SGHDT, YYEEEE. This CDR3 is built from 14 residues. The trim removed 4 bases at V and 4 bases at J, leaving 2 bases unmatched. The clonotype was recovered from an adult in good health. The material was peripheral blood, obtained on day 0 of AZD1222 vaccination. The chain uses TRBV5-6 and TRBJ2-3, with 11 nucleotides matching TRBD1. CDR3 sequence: CASSMGQGADTQYF. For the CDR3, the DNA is TGTGCCAGCAGCATGGGACAGGGGGCAGATACGCAGTATTTT.